This T cell receptor (beta chain) came from a study of blood T cell repertoires in COVID-19 (TCRdb year 2020). In terms of the full investigation: Samples from collaborators originated in the United States, Italy and Spain and spanned both the acute and convalescent phases of COVID-19. The prospective study material was composed of cDNA or gDNA derived from T cells, B-cell-depleted T cells, or PBMCs. The dataset comprised deeply sampled blood TCRbeta repertoires from subjects exposed to, actively infected with, or recovered from COVID-19. The repertoires were made available in a free public database intended to serve as a resource for research on the immune response to SARS-CoV-2. The samples were drawn from the first 160 participants of the ongoing ImmuneRACE study and from roughly 1,300 subjects provided by 6 global collaborators. The sample metadata nearly always contained a de-identified subject ID, COVID-19 status, age in years and sex. Where available, HLA class I and class II types were obtained from metadata supplied by the sample provider rather than from assay-based typing. Results the study describes overall, beyond this receptor: How much clinical and demographic metadata was included differed by source and by participant, and the metadata was provided uncurated.

Reading the germline V gene gives CDR1 MDHEN and CDR2 SYDVKM. V is cut by 3 bases and J by 2 bases, and the space between the germline ends is 14 bases. Spanning cysteine to phenylalanine, the CDR3 consists of 15 amino acids. The CDR3 DNA has 45 bases and is translated from base 1. Notes on this clone: Its cognate antigen has yet to be identified. Per-base qualities were not stored, and no clone one base away is much larger.

One collaborating source in Seattle enrolled patients while the patients were actively infected and followed the patients over time throughout the course of disease. Whole blood was collected in K2EDTA tubes by collaborating institutions according to the institutions' own protocols. Collaborator samples were shipped for TCRbeta analysis as frozen whole blood, isolated PBMCs, or DNA extracted from either sample type. TCRbeta CDR3 regions were amplified from genomic DNA by means of the immunoSEQ Assay, a bias-controlled multiplex PCR. The authors processed their data as follows. Nucleated cell counts per sample were estimated from amplification of reference gene primers within the assay. To quantify the absolute abundance of each unique TCRbeta CDR3 rearrangement, sequence reads were collapsed and filtered. For each sample, productive Simpson clonality was calculated by taking the square root of Simpson's diversity index across productive rearrangements. TCRdb carries this immuneACCESS record with in-frame sequences only. Its versions omit some clonotypes, under half of them owing to an unresolved V gene in the studies checked, with the rest unexplained. Clonal size and the V and J genes are those of that table, whereas D and trimming came from the DNA. Here the sample has around 270,000 clones; about 85% occur a single time. The top ten clonotypes cover 0.87% of the sample.

Sequenced material: peripheral blood. The sequence was collected from a human donor with COVID-19, enrolled during active disease. The donor label of this sample is uncertain. The chain employs TRBV28 and TRBJ2-7; the D gene is perhaps TRBD2, from 6 matching bases. The DNA sequence is as follows: TGTGCCAGCAGTTTTTCCGGGACTTCAACCTACGAGCAGTACTTC. Protein translation: CASSFSGTSTYEQYF.